A single sample gave rise to the 22 T cell receptor beta chains below, sequenced in a study of patients and donors after allogeneic stem cell transplantation. TCRdb independently ran MiXCR on the RT-PCR reads; one entry per CDR3 protein. The sample lists about a million distinct CDR3 sequences, 18% occurring once. The material sequenced was blood, either unsorted or a sorted T cell fraction (not recorded which). The receptors derive from a human donor who was either an allogeneic HSCT recipient or a stem cell or donor lymphocyte infusion donor (not recorded which). It is not recorded whose cells these are; they may come from a transplant donor.

The rearrangement joins TRBV11-1 to TRBJ2-4; D unclear. This CDR3 is 14 amino acids long. Trimming shortened V by 5 bases and J by 4 bases, and 12 bases separated the two germline ends. In germline, CDR1 is SGHAT, CDR2 FQDESV (reference sequence). The DNA for the CDR3 is TGTGCCAGCAGCGCAACGAGGCATAAAAACATTCAGTACTTC. It specifies CASSATRHKNIQYF.

A few counts support this clonotype. The chain employs TRBV7-6 and TRBJ1-1, with 9 bases matching TRBD1. CDR3 length: 18 amino acids. Germline-derived CDR1 and CDR2 are SGHVS and FNYEAQ. V shed 3 bases, J shed 1 base, and the junction held 12 bases outside the gene matches. The CDR3 DNA sequence: TGTGCCAGCAGCTTGGACACCGGGACAGGGCAAAGGAACACTGAAGCTTTCTTT. Its translation: CASSLDTGTGQRNTEAFF.

This sequence joins TRBV4-1 and TRBJ2-2, with D uncertain. The CDR3 consists of 16 residues. V was clipped by 0 bases and J by 4 bases, with 12 bases between them. Looked up from germline, CDR1 is MGHRA and CDR2 is YSYEKL. For the CDR3, the DNA is TGCGCCAGCAGCCAAGAGGGAACCTCGGCCACCGGGGAGCTGTTTTTT. This codes for CASSQEGTSATGELFF.

At least ten counts were recorded for this clonotype. The rearrangement joins TRBV7-9 to TRBJ2-1; 9 nucleotides line up with TRBD1. With 5 bases clipped from V and 14 bases from J, the junction kept 7 bases outside the gene matches. Germline CDR1 reads SEHNR; CDR2 reads FQNEAQ (reference sequence). The CDR3 runs 12 residues. As DNA, the CDR3 is TGTGCCAGCAGCGGGGACCGGGACAGGGAGTTCTTC. It specifies CASSGDRDREFF.

The chain links TRBV24-1 to TRBJ2-7, with a weak D call TRBD2 (6 bases). Per germline, CDR1 KGHDR and CDR2 SFDVKD. This CDR3 region has 15 residues. Between the trimmed V and J ends, which lost 3 bases and 3 bases, there was a span of 14 bases. The DNA of the CDR3 is TGTGCCACCAGTGATCCGTCGGAGGGGTACTACGAGCAGTACTTC. Its translation: CATSDPSEGYYEQYF.

The V gene is TRBV9, the J gene TRBJ2-5, with D maybe TRBD2 (5 bases). Trimming cost V 3 bases and J 5 bases, with 20 bases left between them. The CDR3 runs 16 residues. The germline V gene encodes CDR1 SGDLS and CDR2 YYNGEE. The CDR3 region has the DNA TGTGCCAGCAGCGGACTGGCCCCGGGGTCGGGGGAGACCCAGTACTTC. Translating gives CASSGLAPGSGETQYF.

In its sample, this clonotype was seen many times. Its ends do not fully match the called genes, so a read error is possible. V is TRBV12-3 or TRBV12-4 and J is TRBJ1-5, with D hard to call. The CDR3 has 14 amino acids. CDR3 protein: CASRRSGPHQPQHF. The DNA for the CDR3 is TGTGCCAGCAGAAGATCCGGGCCCCATCAACCCCAGCATTTT.

The rearrangement uses TRBV29-1 and TRBJ1-2, with unresolved D. This CDR3 region has 13 residues. Trimming removed 3 bases from V and 4 bases from J, with 12 bases in between. CDR1 is SQVTM and CDR2 is ANQGSEA in the germline V gene. In nucleotides, the CDR3 is TGCAGCGTTGAGGACGGGGAGGGCTATGGCTACACCTTC. Translated: CSVEDGEGYGYTF.

This chain uses TRBV7-2 with TRBJ2-2; D is unclear. The V gene's germline CDR1 is SGHTA and CDR2 FQGNSA. The CDR3 has 13 residues. Trimming removed 3 bases from V and 7 bases from J, with 9 bases in between. Here the CDR3 reads CASSLEWHGELFF. The CDR3 DNA sequence: TGTGCCAGCAGCTTGGAGTGGCACGGGGAGCTGTTTTTT.

The V call is TRBV29-1, the J call TRBJ2-5; 7 bases agree with TRBD2. CDR1 is SQVTM, CDR2 ANQGSEA, per germline. The CDR3 runs 15 residues. Trimming removed 2 bases from V and 0 bases from J; junction bases left unmatched: 6. CDR3 nucleotides: TGCAGCGTTGAACTAGCGGACAAGTACCAAGAGACCCAGTACTTC. It yields the protein CSVELADKYQETQYF. The full variable domain, completed using reference TRBV29-1 and TRBJ2-5, is SAVISQKPSRDICQRGTSLTIQCQVDSQVTMMFWYRQQPGQSLTLIATANQGSEATYESGFVIDKFPISRPNLTFSTLTVSNMSPEDSSIYLCSVELADKYQETQYFGPGTRLLVL.

V and J are TRBV20-1 and TRBJ2-3, with 8 bases lining up with TRBD2. Germline V lookup: CDR1 DFQATT, CDR2 SNEGSKA (reference sequence). The CDR3 length is 15 residues. Trimming cost V 2 bases and J 4 bases; bases outside gene matches: 8. CDR3 coding DNA: TGCAGTGCTAGAAGCGGGAGCCGATCCTCAGATACGCAGTATTTT. It encodes CSARSGSRSSDTQYF.

There are a few counts of this clonotype. The chain joins TRBV9 to TRBJ2-2; 8 nucleotides align to TRBD2. Germline trimming cut 2 bases from V and 4 bases from J; bases unmatched to any gene: 4. CDR1 and CDR2 (germline): SGDLS, YYNGEE. The CDR3 runs 15 residues. The CDR3 here is CASSVGTRFTGELFF. For the CDR3, the DNA is TGTGCCAGCAGCGTCGGGACTAGATTCACCGGGGAGCTGTTTTTT.

The J gene is TRBJ1-3, the V gene TRBV7-8; D might be TRBD1 (6 bases). There are 16 residues in the CDR3. The germline gives CDR1 SGHVS, CDR2 FQNEAQ. The V end lost 1 base, the J end lost 4 bases, and 14 bases lay between the germline ends. The CDR3, as DNA: TGTGCCAGCAGCTTAGGGGGGGCGGTACTCGGAAACACCATATATTTT. It translates to CASSLGGAVLGNTIYF. The complete variable domain, with remaining parts taken from reference TRBV7-8 and TRBJ1-3, reads GAGVSQSPRYKVAKRGQDVALRCDPISGHVSLFWYQQALGQGPEFLTYFQNEAQLDKSGLPSDRFFAERPEGSVSTLKIQRTQQEDSAVYLCASSLGGAVLGNTIYFGEGSWLTVV.

This clonotype has a handful of counts. The chain has TRBV7-9 and TRBJ2-7; 10 nucleotides line up with TRBD2. This CDR3 contains 15 residues. In germline, CDR1 is SEHNR, CDR2 FQNEAQ (reference sequence). Trimming at V came to 3 bases and at J to 4 bases, leaving 6 bases not matched to a gene. The CDR3 DNA is TGTGCCAGCAGCTTGAGTGGACTAGCGGAATACGAGCAGTACTTC. This gives the protein CASSLSGLAEYEQYF. The variable domain in full, completed from reference TRBV7-9 and TRBJ2-7, reads DTGVSQNPRHKITKRGQNVTFRCDPISEHNRLYWYRQTLGQGPEFLTYFQNEAQLEKSRLLSDRFSAERPKGSFSTLEIQRTEQGDSAMYLCASSLSGLAEYEQYFGPGTRLTVT.

The table lists this clonotype with a few counts. The rearrangement uses TRBV3-1 and TRBJ2-5; possibly TRBD1 for D (5 bases). Germline V CDR1 and CDR2: LGHDT, YNNKEL (reference sequence). V was shortened by 1 base and J by 1 base, with 16 bases between the two germline ends. CDR3 length: 17 amino acids. The CDR3 spells CASSQASAGPLQETQYF. CDR3 DNA sequence: TGTGCCAGCAGCCAAGCGTCGGCAGGGCCCCTCCAAGAGACCCAGTACTTC.

This clonotype was recorded at least ten times. This sequence joins TRBV12-3 or TRBV12-4 and TRBJ2-7, with 8 bases fitting TRBD1. V shed 0 bases, J shed 7 bases, and the junction held 2 bases outside the gene matches. This CDR3 region has 13 residues. CDR3 region: CASSLAQGGEQYF. In DNA form, the CDR3 reads TGTGCCAGCAGTTTAGCACAGGGGGGAGAGCAGTACTTC.

The J gene is TRBJ2-1, the V gene TRBV12-3 or TRBV12-4; D gene uncertain. CDR3 size: 11 residues. Trimming removed 8 bases from V and 7 bases from J, with 9 bases in between. This CDR3 reads CASGKVNEQFF. CDR3 coding DNA: TGTGCCAGCGGAAAGGTGAATGAGCAGTTCTTC.

This clonotype was observed a few times. The genes are TRBV7-2 and TRBJ2-1; TRBD2 agrees at 8 bases. Per germline, CDR1 SGHTA and CDR2 FQGNSA. CDR3 length equals 15 residues. Trimming at V came to 5 bases and at J to 6 bases, leaving 9 bases not matched to a gene. The CDR3 DNA sequence: TGTGCCAGCAGCCTAGGGCGGGGGGCCGTCAATGAGCAGTTCTTC. Translated: CASSLGRGAVNEQFF.

This clonotype showed up just a few times. V and J are TRBV4-1 and TRBJ2-3; D is unresolved. The CDR3 sequence is 15 residues long. The V and J ends lost 6 bases and 0 bases respectively, with 13 bases between them. Germline V lookup: CDR1 MGHRA, CDR2 YSYEKL. In DNA, the CDR3 is TGCGCCAGCAGTGAGCCGGGCCCTAGCACAGATACGCAGTATTTT. It yields the protein CASSEPGPSTDTQYF.

The V gene is TRBV25-1, the J gene TRBJ2-1; 16 bases align to TRBD2. V lost 6 bases, J lost 9 bases, and 8 bases stayed unmatched. Germline CDR1 is MGHDK and CDR2 is SYGVNS. This CDR3 is built from 16 residues. The CDR3 nucleotides are TGTGCCAGCAGCCCGCCGGGACTAGCGGGAGGGAGTGAGCAGTTCTTC. This translates into CASSPPGLAGGSEQFF. Variable domain in full (rest from reference TRBV25-1 and TRBJ2-1): EADIYQTPRYLVIGTGKKITLECSQTMGHDKMYWYQQDPGMELHLIHYSYGVNSTEKGDLSSESTVSRIRTEHFPLTLESARPSHTSQYLCASSPPGLAGGSEQFFGPGTRLTVL.

In this sample, this clonotype turned up a few times. The chain uses TRBV12-3 or TRBV12-4 and TRBJ2-1, with 10 bases fitting TRBD2. After removal of 4 bases from V and 6 bases from J, the junction contained 6 bases not matched to a gene. The CDR3 extends over 15 amino acids. In nucleotides, the CDR3 is TGTGCCAGCAGTTGGACTAGCGGTTCGGCCAATGAGCAGTTCTTC. This translates into CASSWTSGSANEQFF.

The V and J genes are TRBV5-1 and TRBJ1-3, with D unclear. The V gene's germline CDR1 is SGHRS and CDR2 YFSETQ. The V end was cut by 0 bases, the J end by 8 bases, with 9 bases between. This CDR3 has 13 residues. This CDR3 reads CASSLGGTDTIYF. The CDR3 DNA sequence: TGCGCCAGCAGCTTGGGGGGAACGGACACCATATATTTT.